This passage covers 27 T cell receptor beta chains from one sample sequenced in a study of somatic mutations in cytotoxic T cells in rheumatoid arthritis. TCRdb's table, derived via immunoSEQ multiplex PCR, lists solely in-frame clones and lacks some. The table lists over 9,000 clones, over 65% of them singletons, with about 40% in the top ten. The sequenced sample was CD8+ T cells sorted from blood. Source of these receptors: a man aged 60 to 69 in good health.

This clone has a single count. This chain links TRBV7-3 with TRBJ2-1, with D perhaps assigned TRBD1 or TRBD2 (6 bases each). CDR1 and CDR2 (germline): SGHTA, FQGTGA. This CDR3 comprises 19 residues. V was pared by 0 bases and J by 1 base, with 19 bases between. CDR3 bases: TGTGCCAGCAGCTTAACTCCCATTCGAGGGGGGATTTCCTACAATGAGCAGTTCTTC. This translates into CASSLTPIRGGISYNEQFF.

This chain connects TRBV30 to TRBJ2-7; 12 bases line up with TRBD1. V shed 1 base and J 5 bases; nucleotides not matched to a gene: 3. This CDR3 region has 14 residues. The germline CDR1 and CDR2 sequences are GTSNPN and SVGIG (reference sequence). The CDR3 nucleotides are TGTGCCTGGAGTGCGGGACAGGGGGCTAACGAGCAGTACTTC. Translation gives CAWSAGQGANEQYF.

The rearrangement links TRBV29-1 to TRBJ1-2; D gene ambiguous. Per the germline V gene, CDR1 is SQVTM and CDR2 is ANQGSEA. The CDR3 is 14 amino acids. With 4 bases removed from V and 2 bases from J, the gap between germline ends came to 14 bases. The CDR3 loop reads CSVVNPQANYGYTF. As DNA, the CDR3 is TGCAGCGTTGTAAACCCCCAAGCAAACTATGGCTACACCTTC.

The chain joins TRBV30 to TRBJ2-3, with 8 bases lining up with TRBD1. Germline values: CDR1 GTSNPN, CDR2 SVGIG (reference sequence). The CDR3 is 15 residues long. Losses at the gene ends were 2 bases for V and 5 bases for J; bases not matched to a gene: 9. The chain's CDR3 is CAWSYGQGARDTQYF. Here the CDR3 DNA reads TGTGCCTGGAGTTATGGGCAGGGGGCGCGAGATACGCAGTATTTT.

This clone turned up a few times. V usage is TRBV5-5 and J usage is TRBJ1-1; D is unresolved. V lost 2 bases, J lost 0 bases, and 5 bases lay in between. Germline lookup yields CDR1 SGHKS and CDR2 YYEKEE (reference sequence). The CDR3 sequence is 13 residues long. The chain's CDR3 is CASSLDVNTEAFF. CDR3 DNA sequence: TGTGCCAGCAGCTTAGACGTGAACACTGAAGCTTTCTTT.

In nucleotides, the CDR3 is TGCAGCGTTGACGAGGGTCGGGGACCAACTAATGAAAAACTGTTTTTT. This sequence encodes CSVDEGRGPTNEKLFF. The chain links TRBV29-1 to TRBJ1-4, with a tentative D call TRBD1 (5 bases). The V gene lost 3 bases and the J gene lost 0 bases, with 14 bases spanning the gap. The CDR3 runs 16 residues. Germline V CDR1 and CDR2: SQVTM, ANQGSEA.

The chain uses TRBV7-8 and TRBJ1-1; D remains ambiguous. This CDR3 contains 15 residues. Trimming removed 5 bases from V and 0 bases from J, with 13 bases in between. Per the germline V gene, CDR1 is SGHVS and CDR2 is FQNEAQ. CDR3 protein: CASSPRWSLNTEAFF. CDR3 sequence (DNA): TGTGCCAGCAGCCCCCGTTGGAGCCTGAACACTGAAGCTTTCTTT. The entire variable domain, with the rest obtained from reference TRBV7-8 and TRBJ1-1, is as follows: GAGVSQSPRYKVAKRGQDVALRCDPISGHVSLFWYQQALGQGPEFLTYFQNEAQLDKSGLPSDRFFAERPEGSVSTLKIQRTQQEDSAVYLCASSPRWSLNTEAFFGQGTRLTVV.

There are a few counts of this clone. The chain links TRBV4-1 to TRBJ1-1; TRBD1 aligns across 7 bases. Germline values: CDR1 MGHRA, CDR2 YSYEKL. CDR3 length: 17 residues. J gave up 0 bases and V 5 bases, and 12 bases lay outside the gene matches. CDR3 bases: TGCGCCAGCAGCGCCGGGACAGTCACATCTATGAACACTGAAGCTTTCTTT. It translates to CASSAGTVTSMNTEAFF.

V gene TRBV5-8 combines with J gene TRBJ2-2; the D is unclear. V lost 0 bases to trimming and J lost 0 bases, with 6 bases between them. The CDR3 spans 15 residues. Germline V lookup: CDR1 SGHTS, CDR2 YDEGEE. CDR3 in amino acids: CASSLDFPNTGELFF. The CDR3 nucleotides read TGTGCCAGCAGCTTGGACTTTCCGAACACCGGGGAGCTGTTTTTT.

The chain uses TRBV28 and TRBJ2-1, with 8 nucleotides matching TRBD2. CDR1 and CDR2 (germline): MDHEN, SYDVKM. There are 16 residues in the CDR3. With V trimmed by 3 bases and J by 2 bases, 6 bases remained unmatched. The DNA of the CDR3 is TGTGCCAGCAGTTTCCCGACTAGCGCTGCCTACAATGAGCAGTTCTTC. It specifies CASSFPTSAAYNEQFF.

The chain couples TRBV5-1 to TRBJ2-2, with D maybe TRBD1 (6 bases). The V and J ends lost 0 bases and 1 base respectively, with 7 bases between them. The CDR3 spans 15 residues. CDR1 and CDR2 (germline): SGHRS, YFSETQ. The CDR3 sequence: CASSLETGNTGELFF. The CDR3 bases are TGCGCCAGCAGCTTGGAGACAGGGAACACCGGGGAGCTGTTTTTT.

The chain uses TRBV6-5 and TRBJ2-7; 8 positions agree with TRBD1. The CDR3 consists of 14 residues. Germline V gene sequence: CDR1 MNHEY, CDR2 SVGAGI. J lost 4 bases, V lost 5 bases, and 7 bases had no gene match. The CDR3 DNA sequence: TGTGCCAGCAGTCAGGGGGCGTCGGATTACGAGCAGTACTTC. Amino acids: CASSQGASDYEQYF.

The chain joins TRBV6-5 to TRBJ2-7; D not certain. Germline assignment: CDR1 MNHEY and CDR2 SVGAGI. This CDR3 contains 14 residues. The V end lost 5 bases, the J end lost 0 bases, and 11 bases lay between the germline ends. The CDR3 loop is CASSVTMTSYEQYF. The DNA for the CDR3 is TGTGCCAGCAGTGTGACAATGACCTCCTACGAGCAGTACTTC.

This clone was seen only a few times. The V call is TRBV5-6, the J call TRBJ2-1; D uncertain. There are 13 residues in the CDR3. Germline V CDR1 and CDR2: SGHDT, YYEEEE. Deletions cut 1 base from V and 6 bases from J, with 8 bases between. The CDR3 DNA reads TGTGCCAGCAGCTTGTTCGCAGTCAATGAGCAGTTCTTC. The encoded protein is CASSLFAVNEQFF. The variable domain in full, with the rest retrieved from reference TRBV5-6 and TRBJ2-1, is DAGVTQSPTHLIKTRGQQVTLRCSPKSGHDTVSWYQQALGQGPQFIFQYYEEEERQRGNFPDRFSGHQFPNYSSELNVNALLLGDSALYLCASSLFAVNEQFFGPGTRLTVL.

The chain's CDR3 is CASSLLGNTEAFF. CDR3 nucleotides: TGTGCCAGCAGTTTATTGGGGAACACTGAAGCTTTCTTT. The V call is TRBV27, the J call TRBJ1-1, with D unclear. V was cut by 1 base and J by 1 base, with 4 bases left in between. The germline CDR1 and CDR2 sequences are MNHEY and SMNVEV (reference sequence). The CDR3 has 13 amino acids.

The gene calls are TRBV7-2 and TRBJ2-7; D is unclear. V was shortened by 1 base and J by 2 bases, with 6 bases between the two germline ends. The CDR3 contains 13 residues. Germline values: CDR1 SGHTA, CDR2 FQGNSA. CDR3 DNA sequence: TGTGCCAGCAGCTTAGACACGCCCTACGAGCAGTACTTC. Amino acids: CASSLDTPYEQYF.

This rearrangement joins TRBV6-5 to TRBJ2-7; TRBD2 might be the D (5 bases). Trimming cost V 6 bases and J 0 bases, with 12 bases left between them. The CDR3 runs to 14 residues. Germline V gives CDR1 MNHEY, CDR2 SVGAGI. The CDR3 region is CASSQQGSSYEQYF. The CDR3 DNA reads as TGTGCCAGCAGCCAACAAGGGAGCTCCTACGAGCAGTACTTC.

The CDR3 region has the DNA TGTGCCAGCCAAATGCCGGGACTGATATACAATGAGCAGTTCTTC. This translates into CASQMPGLIYNEQFF. The chain is built from TRBV5-5 and TRBJ2-1; TRBD2 is a possible D gene (6 bases). This CDR3 is 15 amino acids long. Germline CDR1 SGHKS, CDR2 YYEKEE (reference sequence). Trimming pared 7 bases from V and 4 bases from J, leaving 18 bases between.

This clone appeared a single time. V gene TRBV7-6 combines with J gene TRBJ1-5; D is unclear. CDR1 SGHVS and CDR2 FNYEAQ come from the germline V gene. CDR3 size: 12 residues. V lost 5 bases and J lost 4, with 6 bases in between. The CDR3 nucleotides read TGTGCCAGCAGCCCGAGAAATCAGCCCCAGCATTTT. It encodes CASSPRNQPQHF. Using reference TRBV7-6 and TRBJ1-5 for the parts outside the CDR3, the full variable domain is GAGVSQSPRYKVTKRGQDVALRCDPISGHVSLYWYRQALGQGPEFLTYFNYEAQQDKSGLPNDRFSAERPEGSISTLTIQRTEQRDSAMYRCASSPRNQPQHFGDGTRLSIL.

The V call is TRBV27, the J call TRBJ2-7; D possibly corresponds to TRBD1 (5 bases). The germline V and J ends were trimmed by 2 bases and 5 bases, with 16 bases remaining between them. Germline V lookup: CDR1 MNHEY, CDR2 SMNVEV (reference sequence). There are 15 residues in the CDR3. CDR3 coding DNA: TGTGCCAGCAGTTTAGCCCCCTCCGACAGCCACGAGCAGTACTTC. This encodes CASSLAPSDSHEQYF.

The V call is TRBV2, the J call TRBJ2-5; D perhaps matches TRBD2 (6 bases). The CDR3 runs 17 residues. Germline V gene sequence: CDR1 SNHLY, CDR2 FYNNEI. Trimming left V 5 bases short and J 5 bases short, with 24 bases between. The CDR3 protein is CASSKRAGLPAGETQYF. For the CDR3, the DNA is TGTGCCAGCAGTAAGCGGGCGGGACTCCCCGCGGGGGAGACCCAGTACTTC.

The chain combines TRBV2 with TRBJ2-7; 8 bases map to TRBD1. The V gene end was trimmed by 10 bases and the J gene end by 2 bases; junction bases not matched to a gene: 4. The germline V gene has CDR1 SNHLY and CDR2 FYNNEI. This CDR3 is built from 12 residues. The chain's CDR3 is CAITTGAYEQYF. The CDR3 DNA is TGTGCCATTACGACAGGGGCCTACGAGCAGTACTTC.

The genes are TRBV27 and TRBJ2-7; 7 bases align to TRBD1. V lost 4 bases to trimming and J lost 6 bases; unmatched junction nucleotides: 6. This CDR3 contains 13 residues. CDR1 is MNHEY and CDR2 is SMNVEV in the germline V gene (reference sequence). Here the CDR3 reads CASSWVGGGEQYF. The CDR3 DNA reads TGTGCCAGCAGTTGGGTAGGGGGCGGCGAGCAGTACTTC.

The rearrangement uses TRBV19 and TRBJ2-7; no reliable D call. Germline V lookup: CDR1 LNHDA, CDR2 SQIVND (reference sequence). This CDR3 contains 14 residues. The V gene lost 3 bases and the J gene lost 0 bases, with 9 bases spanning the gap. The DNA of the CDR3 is TGTGCCAGTAGTATTCTCGCAAGCTCCTACGAGCAGTACTTC. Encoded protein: CASSILASSYEQYF.

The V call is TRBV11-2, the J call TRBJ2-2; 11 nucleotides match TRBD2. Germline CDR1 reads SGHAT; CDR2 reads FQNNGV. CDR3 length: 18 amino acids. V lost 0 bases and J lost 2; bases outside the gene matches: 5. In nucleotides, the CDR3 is TGTGCCAGCAGCTTAGATTCTAGCGGGAGGTTTAACACCGGGGAGCTGTTTTTT. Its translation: CASSLDSSGRFNTGELFF. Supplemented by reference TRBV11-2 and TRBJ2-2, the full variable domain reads EAGVAQSPRYKIIEKRQSVAFWCNPISGHATLYWYQQILGQGPKLLIQFQNNGVVDDSQLPKDRFSAERLKGVDSTLKIQPAKLEDSAVYLCASSLDSSGRFNTGELFFGEGSRLTVL.

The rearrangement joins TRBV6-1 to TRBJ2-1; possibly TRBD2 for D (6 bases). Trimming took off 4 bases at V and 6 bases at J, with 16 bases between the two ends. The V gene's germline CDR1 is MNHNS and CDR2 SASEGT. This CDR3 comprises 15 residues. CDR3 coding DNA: TGTGCCAGCAGTGTAGCCCTGGGACTCCTCAATGAGCAGTTCTTC. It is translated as CASSVALGLLNEQFF.

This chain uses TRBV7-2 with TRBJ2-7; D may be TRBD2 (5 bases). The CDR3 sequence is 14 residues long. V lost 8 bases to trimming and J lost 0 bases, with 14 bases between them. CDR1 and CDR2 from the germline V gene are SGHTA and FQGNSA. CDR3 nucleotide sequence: TGTGCCAGCGGGCGGGCCCTCCTCTCCTACGAGCAGTACTTC. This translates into CASGRALLSYEQYF.